One TCR beta chain is described in this entry. This sample is part of a study of T cell changes during pregnancy in multiple sclerosis. Only in-frame clones appear in the TCRdb table, and some are missing; sequencing was by immunoSEQ multiplex PCR. The sample includes under 25,000 clones, more than 85% of them seen just once. The CDR3 contains 17 residues. CDR1 is SGHTA and CDR2 is FQGNSA in the germline V gene. V shed 5 bases and J 5 bases; nucleotides not matched to a gene: 12. The sample here was CD8+ T cells from peripheral blood mononuclear cells, taken after pregnancy. The clonotype comes from a female donor with multiple sclerosis, enrolled in a pregnancy study. The rearrangement uses TRBV7-2 and TRBJ2-5, with 12 bases identical to TRBD2. Here the CDR3 reads CASSPTRLAGVVETQYF. In DNA, the CDR3 is TGTGCCAGCAGCCCAACTCGACTAGCGGGAGTTGTTGAGACCCAGTACTTC.